In this sample, the clone carrying this TCR beta chain turned up a few times. Its antigen is currently unknown. The data belong to a study of identical twins. Template switching added a universal primer site, and cDNA bore unique molecular identifiers. TCRdb re-analysed the 5' RACE reads in MiXCR, keeping a single row per CDR3 protein. The repertoire holds fewer than 650,000 distinct CDR3 sequences, with roughly 6.6% as singletons. Whole-study results and caveats: The study drew conclusions from cross-sectional statistical analysis, not from following the same donors. Insertions were reduced in abundant cord blood beta clonotypes but not in memory repertoires.

J lost 3 bases, V lost 8 bases, and 9 bases had no gene match. Germline loops: CDR1 MNHNS, CDR2 SASEGT. The length of the CDR3 is 14 residues. The data were also submitted as part of a second study, on yellow fever vaccine responses in identical twins.

Sequencing was done on a sample of PBMCs. The chain employs TRBV6-1 and TRBJ2-7; TRBD2 matches at 8 bases. The receptor was derived from a woman under 30 in good health. The CDR3 region has the DNA TGTGCCAGCCGCTCGAGCGGGAGAGGCTACGAGCAGTACTTC. It translates to CASRSSGRGYEQYF.